This TCR beta chain stems from a study of metastatic and nonmetastatic thyroid tumors. Study in general: Repertoire comparisons spanned blood and tumor or nodule tissue from malignant and benign thyroid patients.

Per the original data handling: Clinicopathological groups differed in CDR3, with these differences serving to build a distant-metastasis classifier for papillary thyroid cancer. With MiXCR, TCRdb reprocessed the PCR reads. These V and J calls originate from TCRdb's pipeline instead of the authors' own analysis. The data contain 23,000 or so clones, around an eighth of them singletons. Until they underwent thyroid surgery, no patient had received any treatment. This clone is judged medium-sized. This receptor was identified in a female donor with papillary thyroid cancer or a benign thyroid nodule (not recorded which). Some clones in this sample may be carry-over from other donors' samples. Sequencing used blood.

The CDR3 is CSATLGQGIYGYTF. The CDR3 nucleotides read TGCAGTGCTACCCTTGGACAGGGAATCTATGGCTACACCTTC. V and J are TRBV20-1 and TRBJ1-2; 8 bases line up with TRBD1. The germline CDR1 and CDR2 sequences are DFQATT and SNEGSKA (reference sequence). CDR3 size: 14 residues. With V trimmed by 4 bases and J by 4 bases, 8 bases remained unmatched.